This TCR beta chain is from a study of T cell responses to AZD1222 COVID-19 vaccine. Whole-study results and caveats: Spike-specific TCR breadth and depth rose after two AZD1222 doses. Baseline seropositivity occurred in only 5 to 7 AZD1222 recipients. At 160-218 and 743-854, vaccine-associated CD4 TCRs were dominant, and they spanned spike. It should be noted that donors were predominantly white British and more often female, and clonal diversity was possibly underestimated.

The CDR3 sequence is 13 residues long. Clones were read by immunoSEQ multiplex PCR, and TCRdb kept only the in-frame ones, dropping some. The sample shows around 140,000 clones, about 92% of them seen only once. With respect to this clone: Its target is unknown.

The sample here was peripheral blood, taken after recovery from COVID-19. This TCR derives from an adult who had recovered from COVID-19. The V call is TRBV21-1, the J call TRBJ1-2. TRBV21-1 is a known pseudogene. In DNA form, the CDR3 reads TGTGCCAGCACCATACAGGGAGGGAGTGGCTACACCTTC. Protein: CASTIQGGSGYTF.